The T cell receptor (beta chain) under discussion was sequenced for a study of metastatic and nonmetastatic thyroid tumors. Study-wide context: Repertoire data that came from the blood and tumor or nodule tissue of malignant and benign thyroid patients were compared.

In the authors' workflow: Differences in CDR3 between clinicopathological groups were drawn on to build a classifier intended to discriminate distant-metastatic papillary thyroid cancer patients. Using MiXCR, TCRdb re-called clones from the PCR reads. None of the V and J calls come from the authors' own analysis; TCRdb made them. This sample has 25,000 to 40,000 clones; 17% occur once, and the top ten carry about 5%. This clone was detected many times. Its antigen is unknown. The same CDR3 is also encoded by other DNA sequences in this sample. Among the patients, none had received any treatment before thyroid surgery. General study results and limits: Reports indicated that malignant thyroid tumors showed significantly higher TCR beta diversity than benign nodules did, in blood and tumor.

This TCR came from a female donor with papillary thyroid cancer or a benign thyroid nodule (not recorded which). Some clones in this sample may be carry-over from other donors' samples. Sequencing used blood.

The CDR3 DNA reads TGTGCCAGCATCCAGGGCCCGTCCTACGAGCAGTACTTC. Translation gives CASIQGPSYEQYF. This chain connects TRBV28 to TRBJ2-7, with D possibly being TRBD1 (5 bases). With 7 bases removed from V and 1 base from J, the gap between germline ends came to 11 bases. Germline loops: CDR1 MDHEN, CDR2 SYDVKM. The CDR3 is 13 amino acids.